The rows below give T cell receptor beta chains drawn from one sample of a study of cytomegalovirus exposure and HLA in healthy donors. Only in-frame clones appear in the TCRdb table, and some are missing; sequencing was by immunoSEQ multiplex PCR. There are 180,000 or so clones in the sample; approximately 59% occur only once, and 2.5% to 3% lies in the top ten. Sequenced input: PBMCs. The receptors were gathered from a man in his forties or fifties in good health and CMV-seronegative. Each CDR3 is given with its conserved first and last residue. The D gene is left open where the match is weak. Size is stated for part of the rows, as once, few or many counts, or as a class when the clone is expanded.

J gene: TRBJ2-3
D gene: TRBD2
V gene: TRBV2
clone size: .
CDR3 DNA: TGTGCCAGCAGTCGACTAGCGGTCACAGATACGCAGTATTTT
CDR3 protein: CASSRLAVTDTQYF

J gene: TRBJ2-2
D gene: .
V gene: TRBV11-2
clone size: .
CDR3 DNA: TGTGCCAGCAGGACCGCCGGGACACAGAACACCGGGGAGCTGTTTTTT
CDR3 protein: CASRTAGTQNTGELFF

J gene: TRBJ2-7
D gene: .
V gene: TRBV7-2
clone size: few
CDR3 DNA: TGTGCCAGCAGCTTAGAGCAGGGCCCTTACGAGCAGTACTTC
CDR3 protein: CASSLEQGPYEQYF

J gene: TRBJ2-7
D gene: TRBD2
V gene: TRBV7-8
clone size: .
CDR3 DNA: TGTGCCAGCAGCTTAACAGGCGGGGGGGCCCACGAGCAGTACTTC
CDR3 protein: CASSLTGGGAHEQYF

J gene: TRBJ2-2
D gene: .
V gene: TRBV9
clone size: .
CDR3 DNA: TGTGCCAGCAGCGTAGATCCGGGTACGACCACCGGGGAGCTGTTTTTT
CDR3 protein: CASSVDPGTTTGELFF

J gene: TRBJ2-2
D gene: .
V gene: TRBV7-3
clone size: .
CDR3 DNA: TGTGCCAGCAGCTTAAATTTTGGAGACACCGGGGAGCTGTTTTTT
CDR3 protein: CASSLNFGDTGELFF

J gene: TRBJ2-1
D gene: TRBD2
V gene: TRBV11-2
clone size: .
CDR3 DNA: TGTGCCAGCAGCCCCGGGATAGGGGAGGGGAATGAGCAGTTCTTC
CDR3 protein: CASSPGIGEGNEQFF

J gene: TRBJ2-7
D gene: .
V gene: TRBV2
clone size: few
CDR3 DNA: TGTGCCAGCAGTGGATACGAGCAGTACTTC
CDR3 protein: CASSGYEQYF

J gene: TRBJ1-4
D gene: TRBD1
V gene: TRBV7-2
clone size: few
CDR3 DNA: TGTGCCAGCAGCTCCCGCACGACAGGGGCGGGTGAAAAACTGTTTTTT
CDR3 protein: CASSSRTTGAGEKLFF

J gene: TRBJ2-7
D gene: TRBD1
V gene: TRBV4-1
clone size: .
CDR3 DNA: TGCGCCAGCAGCCAAGAAAACAGGGGATGGGACGAGCAGTACTTC
CDR3 protein: CASSQENRGWDEQYF

J gene: TRBJ2-4
D gene: TRBD1
V gene: TRBV7-2
clone size: .
CDR3 DNA: TGTGCCAGCAGCCAGGACAGGGCGAACATTCAGTACTTC
CDR3 protein: CASSQDRANIQYF

J gene: TRBJ2-2
D gene: TRBD1
V gene: TRBV5-1
clone size: .
CDR3 DNA: TGCGCCAGCAGCAATACCGGGACAGGGGGCACCGGGGAGCTGTTTTTT
CDR3 protein: CASSNTGTGGTGELFF

J gene: TRBJ2-3
D gene: TRBD2
V gene: TRBV9
clone size: few
CDR3 DNA: TGTGCCAGCAGCGTAGAGCGGGGGCTCGATACGCAGTATTTT
CDR3 protein: CASSVERGLDTQYF

J gene: TRBJ1-5
D gene: TRBD1
V gene: TRBV6-1
clone size: .
CDR3 DNA: TGTGCCAGCAGCGTACAGGGGACGAGCAATCAGCCCCAGCATTTT
CDR3 protein: CASSVQGTSNQPQHF

J gene: TRBJ1-5
D gene: .
V gene: TRBV7-2
clone size: .
CDR3 DNA: TGTGCCAGCAGTCAAACAGACAATCAGCCCCAGCATTTT
CDR3 protein: CASSQTDNQPQHF

J gene: TRBJ1-2
D gene: .
V gene: TRBV30
clone size: .
CDR3 DNA: TGTGCCTGGAGTTTCGGGCAGGGGAATGGCTACACCTTC
CDR3 protein: CAWSFGQGNGYTF